Detailed here is one T cell receptor (beta chain). What it binds is unknown. Per the germline V gene, CDR1 is DFQATT and CDR2 is SNEGSKA (reference sequence). The CDR3 spans 17 residues. Unmatched junction bases numbered 16, after V lost 1 base and J lost 8 bases. This entry is derived from a study of blood T cells in healthy people across ages. A second PCR of roughly 7 to 11 cycles used a sample-barcoded 5' primer and a J-beta primer mix. One entry per CDR3 protein, called by TCRdb with MiXCR from the 5' RACE reads. The table has 1.5 million to 2 million distinct CDR3 sequences, roughly 49% seen once. Study-wide findings and caveats: Changes in expanded clonotypes were possibly confounded, as the CMV status of donors was unknown. The fall in TCR beta diversity per million T cells was roughly linear with age.

This receptor was identified in a woman between 40 and 55 years old in good health. The genes are TRBV20-1 and TRBJ1-2; TRBD1 matches 10 bases. Sequencing used blood. DNA for the CDR3: TGCAGTGCTAGAGCGCCGGGACAGGGGCCCTTGGCGAGGGGCTACACCTTC. Residues: CSARAPGQGPLARGYTF.